A selection of T cell receptor beta chains follows, all from one sample in a study of spatial heterogeneity in lung cancer. TCRdb re-called the 5' RACE reads through MiXCR, storing one row per CDR3 protein. This sample has about 80,000 distinct CDR3 sequences, with 8% found just once. Material: PBMCs, obtained at surgery. Receptor source: a male donor with early-stage non-small cell lung cancer. The CDR3 runs from the conserved cysteine through the conserved F or W. The D gene is left open where the match is weak. Rows may omit the clone size; those that give it use once, few, many or a size class.

d_call	clone_size	j_call	v_call	cdr3_length	cdr3_aa	cdr3_nt
TRBD2	-	TRBJ2-1	TRBV20-1	16	CSVASGISGPNNEQFF	TGCAGTGTAGCTAGCGGGATCTCGGGCCCTAACAATGAGCAGTTCTTC
-	many	TRBJ2-5	TRBV2	14	CASSRNTQQETQYF	TGTGCCAGCAGTAGGAACACACAACAAGAGACCCAGTACTTC
-	-	TRBJ1-5	TRBV5-1	16	CASSLGTDSGNQPQHF	TGCGCCAGCAGCTTGGGGACAGATTCGGGCAATCAGCCCCAGCATTTT
TRBD2	many	TRBJ2-1	TRBV6-2/TRBV6-3	15	CASSYIAGVKNEQFF	TGTGCCAGCAGTTATATAGCGGGAGTAAAGAATGAGCAGTTCTTC
TRBD1	many	TRBJ1-1	TRBV4-1	16	CASSHFPTGENTEAFF	TGCGCCAGCAGCCACTTTCCCACAGGGGAGAACACTGAAGCTTTCTTT
TRBD1	few	TRBJ1-2	TRBV30	12	CAWKQGVLGYTF	TGTGCCTGGAAACAGGGGGTATTAGGCTACACCTTC
TRBD1	few	TRBJ1-5	TRBV27	15	CASSNGQGGGQPQHF	TGTGCCAGCAGCAATGGACAGGGGGGAGGTCAGCCCCAGCATTTT
-	many	TRBJ2-7	TRBV14	12	CASSQERYEQYF	TGTGCCAGCAGCCAAGAAAGGTACGAGCAGTACTTC
-	-	TRBJ1-1	TRBV18	13	CASSFDQNTEAFF	TGTGCCAGCTCATTCGACCAAAACACTGAAGCTTTCTTT
-	-	TRBJ2-7	TRBV19	13	CASSADWEYEQYF	TGTGCCAGTAGTGCGGATTGGGAATACGAGCAGTACTTC
-	few	TRBJ1-1	TRBV6-2/TRBV6-3	14	CASLDPGPRTEAFF	TGTGCCAGCCTGGACCCGGGCCCGAGGACTGAAGCTTTCTTT
-	few	TRBJ2-3	TRBV5-4	16	CASSSPRDTSTDTQYF	TGTGCCAGCAGCTCCCCCCGGGACACTAGCACAGATACGCAGTATTTT
-	many	TRBJ2-5	TRBV4-1	14	CASSQGPGTETQYF	TGCGCCAGCAGCCAAGGGCCAGGGACTGAGACCCAGTACTTC
TRBD2	many	TRBJ2-2	TRBV4-1	16	CASRQQLAGSTGELFF	TGCGCCAGCAGACAACAACTAGCGGGAAGCACCGGGGAGCTGTTTTTT
-	few	TRBJ2-1	TRBV5-1	16	CASSLPDGRDYNEQFF	TGCGCCAGCAGCTTGCCAGACGGGAGAGACTACAATGAGCAGTTCTTC
TRBD2	many	TRBJ2-3	TRBV20-1	14	CSARLAGVTDTQYF	TGCAGTGCCAGACTAGCGGGGGTCACAGATACGCAGTATTTT
TRBD1	few	TRBJ1-1	TRBV20-1	12	CSATDRGPEAFF	TGCAGTGCAACGGACAGGGGGCCTGAAGCTTTCTTT
-	many	TRBJ2-7	TRBV29-1	12	CSVLGGAYEQYF	TGCAGCGTTTTAGGGGGAGCCTACGAGCAGTACTTC
TRBD2	-	TRBJ2-3	TRBV12-3/TRBV12-4	14	CASRVQRESDTQYF	TGTGCCAGCAGGGTCCAGCGGGAGTCAGATACGCAGTATTTT
TRBD1	many	TRBJ2-2	TRBV7-6	15	CASRGRDRGNGELFF	TGTGCCAGCCGAGGCCGGGACAGGGGTAACGGGGAGCTGTTTTTT
TRBD2	-	TRBJ2-1	TRBV5-1	15	CASSLEQREFNEQFF	TGCGCCAGCAGCTTGGAACAGCGGGAGTTCAATGAGCAGTTCTTC
TRBD2	few	TRBJ2-1	TRBV7-6	17	CASSVGLAATVVNEQFF	TGTGCCAGCAGCGTGGGACTAGCGGCAACTGTCGTCAATGAGCAGTTCTTC
-	many	TRBJ2-1	TRBV9	15	CASSVEGRSPNEQFF	TGTGCCAGCAGCGTAGAAGGGAGGAGTCCTAATGAGCAGTTCTTC
-	-	TRBJ2-2	TRBV6-5	13	CASSYRLSGELFF	TGTGCCAGCAGTTATCGGCTCTCCGGGGAGCTGTTTTTT